This T cell receptor (beta chain) was captured in a study of identical twins. Study findings and constraints: For out-of-frame alpha sequences shared by twins, low generation probability was in excess. Cord blood's abundant beta clonotypes had fewer insertions, unlike memory repertoires. Invariant cells of the MAIT and iNKT types might have partly distorted the zero-insertion analyses.

Deletions cut 8 bases from V and 2 bases from J, with 13 bases between. CDR3 length equals 13 residues. Germline CDR1 reads MDHEN; CDR2 reads SYDVKM. MiXCR was run by TCRdb on the 5' RACE reads, yielding one entry per CDR3 protein. The sample has 300,000 to 400,000 distinct CDR3 sequences, approximately 13% seen once. This clonotype occurred a few times. Its antigen is not known. These same records also appear under a second study, on yellow fever vaccine responses in identical twins. From that paper: Reportedly, twins showed a vaccine T cell response that looked partly convergent and partly personalized.

The specimen sequenced was CD8+ T cells sorted from blood. The rearrangement joins TRBV28 to TRBJ2-7, with D tentatively TRBD1 (6 bases). The TCR originated in a young woman in good health. The CDR3 protein is CASAFQGTYEQYF. CDR3 in DNA: TGTGCCAGCGCATTCCAGGGGACCTACGAGCAGTACTTC.